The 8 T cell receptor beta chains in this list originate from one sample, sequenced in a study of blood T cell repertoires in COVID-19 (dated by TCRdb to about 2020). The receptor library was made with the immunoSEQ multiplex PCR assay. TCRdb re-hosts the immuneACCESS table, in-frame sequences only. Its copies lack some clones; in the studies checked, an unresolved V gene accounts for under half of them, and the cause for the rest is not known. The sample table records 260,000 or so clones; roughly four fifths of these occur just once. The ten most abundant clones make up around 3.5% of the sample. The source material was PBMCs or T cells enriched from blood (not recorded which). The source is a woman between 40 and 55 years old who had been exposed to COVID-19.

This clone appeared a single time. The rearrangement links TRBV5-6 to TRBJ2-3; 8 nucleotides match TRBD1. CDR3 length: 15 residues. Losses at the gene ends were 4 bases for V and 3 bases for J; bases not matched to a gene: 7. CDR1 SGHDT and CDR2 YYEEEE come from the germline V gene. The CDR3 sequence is CASSPGQGRTDTQYF. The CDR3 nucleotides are TGTGCCAGCAGCCCTGGACAGGGCAGGACAGATACGCAGTATTTT. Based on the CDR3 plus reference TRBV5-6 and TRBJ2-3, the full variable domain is DAGVTQSPTHLIKTRGQQVTLRCSPKSGHDTVSWYQQALGQGPQFIFQYYEEEERQRGNFPDRFSGHQFPNYSSELNVNALLLGDSALYLCASSPGQGRTDTQYFGPGTRLTVL.

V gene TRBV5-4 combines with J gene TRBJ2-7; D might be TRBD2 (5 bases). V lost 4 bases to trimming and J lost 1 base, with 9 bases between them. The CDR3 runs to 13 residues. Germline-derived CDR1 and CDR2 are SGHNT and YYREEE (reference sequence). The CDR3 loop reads CASSGWESYEQYF. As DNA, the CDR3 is TGTGCCAGCAGCGGATGGGAGTCCTACGAGCAGTACTTC.

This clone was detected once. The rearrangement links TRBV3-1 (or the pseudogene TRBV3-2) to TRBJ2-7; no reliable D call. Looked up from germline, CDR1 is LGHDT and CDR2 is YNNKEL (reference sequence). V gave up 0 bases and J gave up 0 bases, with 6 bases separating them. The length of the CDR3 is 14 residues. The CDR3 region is CASSQDPSSYEQYF. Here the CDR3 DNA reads TGTGCCAGCAGCCAAGATCCGAGCTCCTACGAGCAGTACTTC.

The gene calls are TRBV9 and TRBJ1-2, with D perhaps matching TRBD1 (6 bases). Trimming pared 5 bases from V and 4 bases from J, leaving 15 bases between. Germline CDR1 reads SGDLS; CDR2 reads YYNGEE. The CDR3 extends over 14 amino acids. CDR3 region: CASRGEGGGYGYTF. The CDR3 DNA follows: TGTGCCAGCAGGGGAGAGGGAGGGGGCTATGGCTACACCTTC.

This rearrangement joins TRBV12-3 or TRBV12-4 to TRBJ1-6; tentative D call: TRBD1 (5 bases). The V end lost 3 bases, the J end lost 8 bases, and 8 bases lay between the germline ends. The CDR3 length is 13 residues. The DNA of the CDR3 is TGTGCCAGCAGTTTTCTCAGGGATTCACCCCTCCACTTT. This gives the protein CASSFLRDSPLHF.

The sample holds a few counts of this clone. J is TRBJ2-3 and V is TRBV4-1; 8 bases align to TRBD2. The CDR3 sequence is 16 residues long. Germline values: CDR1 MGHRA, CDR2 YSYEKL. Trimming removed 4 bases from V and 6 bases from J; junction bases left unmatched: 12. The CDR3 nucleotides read TGCGCCAGCAGCCGTTTTGAAACGGGGGGGGATGATACGCAGTATTTT. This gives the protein CASSRFETGGDDTQYF.

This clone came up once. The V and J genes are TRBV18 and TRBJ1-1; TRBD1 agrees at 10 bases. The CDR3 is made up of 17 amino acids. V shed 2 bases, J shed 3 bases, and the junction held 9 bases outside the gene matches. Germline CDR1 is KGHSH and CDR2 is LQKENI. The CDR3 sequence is CASSPFGTGVRDTEAFF. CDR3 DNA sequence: TGTGCCAGCTCACCATTCGGGACAGGGGTTCGCGACACTGAAGCTTTCTTT.

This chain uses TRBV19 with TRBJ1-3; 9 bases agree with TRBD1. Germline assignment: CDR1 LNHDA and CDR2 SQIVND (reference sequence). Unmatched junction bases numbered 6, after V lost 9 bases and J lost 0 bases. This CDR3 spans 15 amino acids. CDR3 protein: CASMTGGSSGNTIYF. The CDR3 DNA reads TGTGCCAGCATGACAGGGGGAAGCTCTGGAAACACCATATATTTT.